This TCR beta chain was obtained from a study of monozygotic twins with inflammatory bowel disease. This CDR3 has 15 amino acids. The RNA usage for each TCR library was around 3.5 ug of total RNA. TCRdb reprocessed the 5' RACE reads and stores each CDR3 protein as one record, lacking DNA. The sample totals 350,000 to 400,000 distinct CDR3 sequences. The sequencing sample was made of blood. The clonotype originates from a human donor with ulcerative colitis or Crohn's disease, or a healthy co-twin of an affected twin (not recorded which). J is TRBJ1-2 and V is TRBV12-3 or TRBV12-4; TCRdb indicates TRBD1, and absent DNA this call remains unverified. CDR3 region: CASSFLPGPNYGYTF.